The subject of this entry is one TCR beta chain. These data are taken from a study of cytomegalovirus exposure and HLA in healthy donors. Per germline, CDR1 SGHRS and CDR2 YFSETQ. Trimming shortened V by 2 bases and J by 4 bases, and 12 bases separated the two germline ends. CDR3 size: 14 residues. With 60 Vbeta and 13 Jbeta primers, the PCR was carried out. The assay was immunoSEQ multiplex PCR, and TCRdb's table has in-frame clones only and misses some. Among roughly 120,000 clones, 80% to 85% were seen once, and the ten largest hold 0.95% to 1.4%. The sequencing sample was made of PBMCs. This receptor was taken from a woman under 40 in good health and CMV-seronegative. This rearrangement joins TRBV5-1 to TRBJ1-1; tentative D call: TRBD1 (6 bases). CDR3 DNA sequence: TGCGCCAGCAGCTTACAGGGCCCGGGCACTGAAGCTTTCTTT. It yields the protein CASSLQGPGTEAFF.